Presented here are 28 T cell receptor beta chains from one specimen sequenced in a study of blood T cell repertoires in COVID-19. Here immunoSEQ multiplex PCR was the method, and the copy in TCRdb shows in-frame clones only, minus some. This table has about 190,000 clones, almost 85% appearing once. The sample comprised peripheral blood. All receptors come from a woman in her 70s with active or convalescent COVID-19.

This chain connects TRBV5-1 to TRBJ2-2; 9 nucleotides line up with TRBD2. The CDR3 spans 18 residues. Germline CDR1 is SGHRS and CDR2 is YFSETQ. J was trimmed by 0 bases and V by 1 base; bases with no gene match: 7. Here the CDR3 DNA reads TGCGCCAGCAGCTTGAGAGTTGGCGGGAGGGCGAACACCGGGGAGCTGTTTTTT. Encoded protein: CASSLRVGGRANTGELFF.

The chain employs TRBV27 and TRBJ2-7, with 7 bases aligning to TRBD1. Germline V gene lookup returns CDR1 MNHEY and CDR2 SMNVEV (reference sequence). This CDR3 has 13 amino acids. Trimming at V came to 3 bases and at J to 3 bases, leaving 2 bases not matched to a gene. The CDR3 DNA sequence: TGTGCCAGCAGTTTTGGACAGGACTACGAGCAGTACTTC. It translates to CASSFGQDYEQYF.

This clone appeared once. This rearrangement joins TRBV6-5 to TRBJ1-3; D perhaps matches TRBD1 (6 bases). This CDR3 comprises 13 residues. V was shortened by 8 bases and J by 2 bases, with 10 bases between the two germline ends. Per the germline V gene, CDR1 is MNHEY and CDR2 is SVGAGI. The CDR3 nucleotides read TGTGCCAGCCTTAGGACAGCTGGAAACACCATATATTTT. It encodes CASLRTAGNTIYF.

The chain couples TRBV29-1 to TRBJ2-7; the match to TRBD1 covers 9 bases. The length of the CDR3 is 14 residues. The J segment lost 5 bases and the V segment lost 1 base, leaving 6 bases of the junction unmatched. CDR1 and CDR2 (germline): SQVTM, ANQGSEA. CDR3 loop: CSVEVGTGTHEQYF. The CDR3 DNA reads TGCAGCGTTGAAGTCGGGACAGGGACCCACGAGCAGTACTTC.

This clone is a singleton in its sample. CDR3 amino acids: CASSVSGRAKNEQFF. CDR3 DNA: TGTGCCAGCAGCGTTAGCGGGAGGGCCAAGAATGAGCAGTTCTTC. V usage is TRBV9 and J usage is TRBJ2-1; 11 positions match TRBD2. The V gene's germline CDR1 is SGDLS and CDR2 YYNGEE. J gave up 7 bases and V 2 bases, and 5 bases lay outside the gene matches. The CDR3 runs to 15 residues. The variable domain in full, with the rest retrieved from reference TRBV9 and TRBJ2-1, is DSGVTQTPKHLITATGQRVTLRCSPRSGDLSVYWYQQSLDQGLQFLIQYYNGEERAKGNILERFSAQQFPDLHSELNLSSLELGDSALYFCASSVSGRAKNEQFFGPGTRLTVL.

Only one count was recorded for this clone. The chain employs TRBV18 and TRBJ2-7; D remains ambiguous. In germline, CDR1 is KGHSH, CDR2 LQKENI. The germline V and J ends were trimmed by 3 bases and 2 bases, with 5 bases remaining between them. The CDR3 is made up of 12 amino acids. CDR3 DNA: TGTGCCAGCTCACCGGAGACCTACGAGCAGTACTTC. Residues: CASSPETYEQYF.

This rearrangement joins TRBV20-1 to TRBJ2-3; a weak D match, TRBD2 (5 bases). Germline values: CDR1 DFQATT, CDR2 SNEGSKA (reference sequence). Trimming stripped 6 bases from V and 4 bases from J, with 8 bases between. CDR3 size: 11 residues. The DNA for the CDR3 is TGCAGTGCAACACTAGCAGATACGCAGTATTTT. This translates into CSATLADTQYF.

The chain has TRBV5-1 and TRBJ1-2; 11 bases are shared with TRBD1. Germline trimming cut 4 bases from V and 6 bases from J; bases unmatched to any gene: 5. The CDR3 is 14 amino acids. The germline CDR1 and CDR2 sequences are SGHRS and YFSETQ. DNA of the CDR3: TGCGCCAGCAGCGTGGACAGGGGGCAAAATGGCTACACCTTC. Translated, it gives CASSVDRGQNGYTF.

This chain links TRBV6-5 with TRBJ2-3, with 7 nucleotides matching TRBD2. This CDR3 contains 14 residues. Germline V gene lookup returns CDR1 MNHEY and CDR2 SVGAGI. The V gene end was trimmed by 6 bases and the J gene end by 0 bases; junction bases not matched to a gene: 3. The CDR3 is CASSRSGSTDTQYF. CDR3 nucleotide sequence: TGTGCCAGCAGCCGTAGCGGGAGCACAGATACGCAGTATTTT.

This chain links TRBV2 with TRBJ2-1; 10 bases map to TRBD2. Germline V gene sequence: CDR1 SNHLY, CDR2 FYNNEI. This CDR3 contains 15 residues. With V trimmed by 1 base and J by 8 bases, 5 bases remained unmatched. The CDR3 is CASSEGLAGADEQFF. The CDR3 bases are TGTGCCAGCAGTGAAGGGCTAGCGGGAGCGGATGAGCAGTTCTTC.

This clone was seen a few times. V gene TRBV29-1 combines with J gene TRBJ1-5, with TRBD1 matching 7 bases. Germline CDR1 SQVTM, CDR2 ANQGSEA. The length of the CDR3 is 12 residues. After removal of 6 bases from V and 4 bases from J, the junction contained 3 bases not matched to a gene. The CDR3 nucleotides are TGCAGCGTGGACAGGTTGAATCAGCCCCAGCATTTT. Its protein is CSVDRLNQPQHF.

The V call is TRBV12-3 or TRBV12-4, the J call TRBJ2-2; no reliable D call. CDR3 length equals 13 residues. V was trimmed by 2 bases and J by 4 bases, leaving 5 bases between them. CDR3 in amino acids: CASSLSLTGELFF. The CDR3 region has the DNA TGTGCCAGCAGTTTATCCCTCACCGGGGAGCTGTTTTTT.

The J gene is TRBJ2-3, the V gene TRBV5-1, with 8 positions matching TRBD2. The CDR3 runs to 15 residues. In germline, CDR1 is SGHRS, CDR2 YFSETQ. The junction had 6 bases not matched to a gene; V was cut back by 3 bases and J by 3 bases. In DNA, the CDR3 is TGCGCCAGCAGCTGGGGACTAGTGGGGACAGATACGCAGTATTTT. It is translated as CASSWGLVGTDTQYF.

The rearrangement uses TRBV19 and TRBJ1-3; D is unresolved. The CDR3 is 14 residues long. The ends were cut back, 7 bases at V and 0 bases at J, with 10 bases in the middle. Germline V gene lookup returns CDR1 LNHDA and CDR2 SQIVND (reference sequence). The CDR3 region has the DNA TGTGCCAGTACCCTCAGAAGCTCTGGAAACACCATATATTTT. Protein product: CASTLRSSGNTIYF.

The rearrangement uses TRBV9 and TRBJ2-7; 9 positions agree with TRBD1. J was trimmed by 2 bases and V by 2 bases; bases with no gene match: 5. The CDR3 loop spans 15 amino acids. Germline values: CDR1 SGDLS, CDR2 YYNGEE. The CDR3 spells CASSVSGTGTYEQYF. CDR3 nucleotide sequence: TGTGCCAGCAGCGTTTCCGGGACAGGGACCTACGAGCAGTACTTC.

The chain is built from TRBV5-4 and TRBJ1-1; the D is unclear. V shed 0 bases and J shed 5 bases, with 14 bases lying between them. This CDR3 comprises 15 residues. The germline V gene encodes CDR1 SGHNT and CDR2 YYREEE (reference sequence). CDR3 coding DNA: TGTGCCAGCAGCTTGGAATCCGGGTTCTTGACTGAAGCTTTCTTT. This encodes CASSLESGFLTEAFF.

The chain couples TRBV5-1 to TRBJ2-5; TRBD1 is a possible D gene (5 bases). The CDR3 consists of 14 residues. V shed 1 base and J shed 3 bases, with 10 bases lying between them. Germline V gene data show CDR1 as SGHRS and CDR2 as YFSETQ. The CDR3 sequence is CASSLSPGKETQYF. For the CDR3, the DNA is TGCGCCAGCAGCTTGTCGCCAGGGAAAGAGACCCAGTACTTC. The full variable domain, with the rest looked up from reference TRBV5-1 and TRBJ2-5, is KAGVTQTPRYLIKTRGQQVTLSCSPISGHRSVSWYQQTPGQGLQFLFEYFSETQRNKGNFPGRFSGRQFSNSRSEMNVSTLELGDSALYLCASSLSPGKETQYFGPGTRLLVL.

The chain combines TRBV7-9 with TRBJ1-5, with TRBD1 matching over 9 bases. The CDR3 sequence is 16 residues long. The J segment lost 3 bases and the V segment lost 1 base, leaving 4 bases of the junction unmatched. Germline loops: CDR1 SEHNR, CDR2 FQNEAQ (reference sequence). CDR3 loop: CASSLGDRVPNQPQHF. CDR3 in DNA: TGTGCCAGCAGCTTAGGGGACAGGGTCCCCAATCAGCCCCAGCATTTT.

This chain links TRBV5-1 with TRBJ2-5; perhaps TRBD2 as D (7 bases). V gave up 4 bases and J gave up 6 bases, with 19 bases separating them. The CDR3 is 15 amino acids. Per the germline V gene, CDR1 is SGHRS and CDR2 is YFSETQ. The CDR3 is CASSAGGGGPKTQYF. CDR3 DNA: TGCGCCAGCAGCGCCGGGGGCGGGGGTCCGAAGACCCAGTACTTC.

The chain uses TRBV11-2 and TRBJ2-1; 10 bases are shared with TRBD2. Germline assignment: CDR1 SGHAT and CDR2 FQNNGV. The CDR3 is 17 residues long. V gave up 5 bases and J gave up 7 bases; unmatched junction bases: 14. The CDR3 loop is CASSPLSGRAGGNEQFF. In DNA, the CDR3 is TGTGCCAGCAGCCCTCTCAGCGGGAGGGCCGGAGGGAATGAGCAGTTCTTC.

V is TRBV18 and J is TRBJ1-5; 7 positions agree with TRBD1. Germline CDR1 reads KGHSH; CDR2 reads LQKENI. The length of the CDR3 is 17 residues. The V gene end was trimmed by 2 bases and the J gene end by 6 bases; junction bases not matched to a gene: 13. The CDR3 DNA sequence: TGTGCCAGCTCACCAGTTGACAGGGCCATCTCGGGTCAGCCCCAGCATTTT. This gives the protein CASSPVDRAISGQPQHF.

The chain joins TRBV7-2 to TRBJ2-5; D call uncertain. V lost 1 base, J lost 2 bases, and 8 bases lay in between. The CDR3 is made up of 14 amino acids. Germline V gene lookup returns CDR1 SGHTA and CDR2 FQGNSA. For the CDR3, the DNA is TGTGCCAGCAGCTTAGGTCCCTTTCAAGAGACCCAGTACTTC. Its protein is CASSLGPFQETQYF.

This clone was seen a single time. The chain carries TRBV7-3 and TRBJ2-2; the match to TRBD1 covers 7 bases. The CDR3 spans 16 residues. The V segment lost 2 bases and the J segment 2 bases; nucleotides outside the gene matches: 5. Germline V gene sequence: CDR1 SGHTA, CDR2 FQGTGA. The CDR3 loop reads CASSLQGQANTGELFF. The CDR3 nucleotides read TGTGCCAGCAGCTTACAAGGACAGGCCAACACCGGGGAGCTGTTTTTT.

The chain's CDR3 is CASSIAPQGGTDTQYF. DNA for the CDR3: TGTGCCAGTAGTATAGCCCCACAGGGGGGCACAGATACGCAGTATTTT. The gene calls are TRBV19 and TRBJ2-3, with 8 nucleotides matching TRBD1. V lost 1 base, J lost 1 base, and 4 bases stayed unmatched. Germline V gene lookup returns CDR1 LNHDA and CDR2 SQIVND (reference sequence). This CDR3 contains 16 residues.

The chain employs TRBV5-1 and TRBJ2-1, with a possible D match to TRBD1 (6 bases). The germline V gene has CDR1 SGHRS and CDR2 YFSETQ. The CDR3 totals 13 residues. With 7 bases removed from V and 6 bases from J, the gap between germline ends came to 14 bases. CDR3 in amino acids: CASGTLQGNEQFF. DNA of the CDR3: TGCGCCAGCGGAACACTACAGGGCAATGAGCAGTTCTTC.

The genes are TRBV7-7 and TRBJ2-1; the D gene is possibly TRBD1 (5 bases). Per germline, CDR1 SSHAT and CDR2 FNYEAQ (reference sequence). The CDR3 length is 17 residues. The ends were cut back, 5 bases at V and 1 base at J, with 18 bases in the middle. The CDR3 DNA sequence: TGTGCCAGCAGCCCAATTAGTGTGACAGATTCCTACAATGAGCAGTTCTTC. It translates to CASSPISVTDSYNEQFF.

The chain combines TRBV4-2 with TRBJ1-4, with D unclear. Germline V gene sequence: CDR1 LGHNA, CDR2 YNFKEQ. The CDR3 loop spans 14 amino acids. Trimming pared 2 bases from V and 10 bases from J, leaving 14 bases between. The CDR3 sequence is CASSQSPGVGKLFF. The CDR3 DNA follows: TGTGCCAGCAGCCAATCCCCGGGAGTAGGAAAACTGTTTTTT.

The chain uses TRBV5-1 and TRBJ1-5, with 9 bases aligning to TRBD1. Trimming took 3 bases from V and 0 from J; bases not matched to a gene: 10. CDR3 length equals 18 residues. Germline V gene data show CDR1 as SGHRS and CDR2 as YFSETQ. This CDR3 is CASSCRDRANYSNQPQHF. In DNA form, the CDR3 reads TGCGCCAGCAGCTGTCGGGACAGGGCGAACTATAGCAATCAGCCCCAGCATTTT. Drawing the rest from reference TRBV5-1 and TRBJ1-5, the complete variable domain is KAGVTQTPRYLIKTRGQQVTLSCSPISGHRSVSWYQQTPGQGLQFLFEYFSETQRNKGNFPGRFSGRQFSNSRSEMNVSTLELGDSALYLCASSCRDRANYSNQPQHFGDGTRLSIL.